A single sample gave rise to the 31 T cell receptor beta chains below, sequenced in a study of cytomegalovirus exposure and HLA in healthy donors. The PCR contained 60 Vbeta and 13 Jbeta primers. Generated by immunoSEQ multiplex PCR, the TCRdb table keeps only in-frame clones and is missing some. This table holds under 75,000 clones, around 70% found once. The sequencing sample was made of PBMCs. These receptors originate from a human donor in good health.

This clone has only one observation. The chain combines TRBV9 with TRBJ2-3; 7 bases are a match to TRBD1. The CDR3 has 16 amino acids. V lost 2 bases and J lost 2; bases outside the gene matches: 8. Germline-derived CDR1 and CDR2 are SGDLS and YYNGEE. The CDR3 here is CASSVFGGQSTDTQYF. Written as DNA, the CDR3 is TGTGCCAGCAGCGTCTTTGGGGGACAGTCCACAGATACGCAGTATTTT.

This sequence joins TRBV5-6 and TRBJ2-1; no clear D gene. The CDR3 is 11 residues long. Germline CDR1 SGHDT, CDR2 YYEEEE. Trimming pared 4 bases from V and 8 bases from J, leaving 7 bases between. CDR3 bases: TGTGCCAGCAGCCGTAGAGATGAGCAGTTCTTC. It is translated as CASSRRDEQFF.

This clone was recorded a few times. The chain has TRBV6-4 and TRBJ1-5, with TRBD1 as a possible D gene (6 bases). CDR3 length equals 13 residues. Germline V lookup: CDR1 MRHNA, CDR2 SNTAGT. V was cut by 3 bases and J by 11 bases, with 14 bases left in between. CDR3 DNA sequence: TGTGCCAGCAGTGAGGTAGCCCAGGGGACCCAGCATTTT. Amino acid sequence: CASSEVAQGTQHF.

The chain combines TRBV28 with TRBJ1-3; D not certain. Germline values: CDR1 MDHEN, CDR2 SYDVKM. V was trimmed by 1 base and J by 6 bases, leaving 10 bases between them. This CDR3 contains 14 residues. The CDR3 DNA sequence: TGTGCCAGCAGTTTATCGATTCCGGTAAACACCATATATTTT. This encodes CASSLSIPVNTIYF.

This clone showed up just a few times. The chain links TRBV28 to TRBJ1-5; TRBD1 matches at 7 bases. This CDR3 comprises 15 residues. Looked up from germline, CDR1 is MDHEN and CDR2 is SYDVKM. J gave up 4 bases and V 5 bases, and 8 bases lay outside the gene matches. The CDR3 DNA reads TGTGCCAGCAGTCTTCCGGGACAGTTAAATCAGCCCCAGCATTTT. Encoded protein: CASSLPGQLNQPQHF.

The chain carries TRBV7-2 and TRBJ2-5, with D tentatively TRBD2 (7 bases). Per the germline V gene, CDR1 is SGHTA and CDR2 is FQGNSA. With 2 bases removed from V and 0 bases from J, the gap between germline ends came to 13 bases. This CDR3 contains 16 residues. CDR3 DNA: TGTGCCAGCAGCTTAAGGGGGGGTACGGACCAAGAGACCCAGTACTTC. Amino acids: CASSLRGGTDQETQYF.

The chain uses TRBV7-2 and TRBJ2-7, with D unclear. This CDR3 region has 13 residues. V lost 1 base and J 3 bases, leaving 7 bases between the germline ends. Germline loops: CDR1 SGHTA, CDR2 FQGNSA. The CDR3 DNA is TGTGCCAGCAGCTTAGTCTTTGTCTACGAGCAGTACTTC. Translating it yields CASSLVFVYEQYF. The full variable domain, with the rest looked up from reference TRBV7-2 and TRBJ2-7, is GAGVSQSPSNKVTEKGKDVELRCDPISGHTALYWYRQSLGQGLEFLIYFQGNSAPDKSGLPSDRFSAERTGGSVSTLTIQRTQQEDSAVYLCASSLVFVYEQYFGPGTRLTVT.

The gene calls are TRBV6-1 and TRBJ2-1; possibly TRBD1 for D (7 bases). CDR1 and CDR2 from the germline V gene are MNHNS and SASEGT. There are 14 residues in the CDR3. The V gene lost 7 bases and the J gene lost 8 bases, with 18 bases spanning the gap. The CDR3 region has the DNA TGTGCCAGCACTCAAAGGACAGGCGGGGATGAGCAGTTCTTC. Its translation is CASTQRTGGDEQFF.

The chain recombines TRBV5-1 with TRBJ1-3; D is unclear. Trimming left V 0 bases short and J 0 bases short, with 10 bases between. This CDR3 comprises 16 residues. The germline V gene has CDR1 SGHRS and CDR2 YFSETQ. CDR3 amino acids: CASSLGDLSSGNTIYF. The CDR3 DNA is TGCGCCAGCAGCTTGGGCGATTTGAGCTCTGGAAACACCATATATTTT. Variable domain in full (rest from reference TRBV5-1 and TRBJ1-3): KAGVTQTPRYLIKTRGQQVTLSCSPISGHRSVSWYQQTPGQGLQFLFEYFSETQRNKGNFPGRFSGRQFSNSRSEMNVSTLELGDSALYLCASSLGDLSSGNTIYFGEGSWLTVV.

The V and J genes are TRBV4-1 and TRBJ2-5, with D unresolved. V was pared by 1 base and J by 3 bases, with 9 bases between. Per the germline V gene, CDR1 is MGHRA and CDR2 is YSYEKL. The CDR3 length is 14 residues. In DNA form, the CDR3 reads TGCGCCAGCAGCCAAGTCCAGGAAGAAGAGACCCAGTACTTC. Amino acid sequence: CASSQVQEEETQYF.

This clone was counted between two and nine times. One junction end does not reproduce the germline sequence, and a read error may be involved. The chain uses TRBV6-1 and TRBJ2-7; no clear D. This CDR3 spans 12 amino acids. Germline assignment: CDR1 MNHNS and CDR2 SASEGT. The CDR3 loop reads CASILGSSEQYF. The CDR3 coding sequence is TGTGCCAGCATACTTGGTTCCTCCGAGCAGTACTTC.

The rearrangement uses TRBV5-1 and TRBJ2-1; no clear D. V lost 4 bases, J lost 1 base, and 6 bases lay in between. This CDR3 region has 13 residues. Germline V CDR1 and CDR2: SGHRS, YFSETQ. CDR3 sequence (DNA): TGCGCCAGCAGCCGACTTTCCTACAATGAGCAGTTCTTC. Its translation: CASSRLSYNEQFF.

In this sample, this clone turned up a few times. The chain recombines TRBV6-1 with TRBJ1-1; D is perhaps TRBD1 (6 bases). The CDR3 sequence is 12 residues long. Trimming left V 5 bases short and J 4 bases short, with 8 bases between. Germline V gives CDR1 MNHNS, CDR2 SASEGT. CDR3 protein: CASSRTATEAFF. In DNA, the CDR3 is TGTGCCAGCAGTCGGACAGCCACTGAAGCTTTCTTT.

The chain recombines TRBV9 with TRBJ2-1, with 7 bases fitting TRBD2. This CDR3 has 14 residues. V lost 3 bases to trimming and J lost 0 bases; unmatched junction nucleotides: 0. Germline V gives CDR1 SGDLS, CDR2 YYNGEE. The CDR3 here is CASSGTSSYNEQFF. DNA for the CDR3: TGTGCCAGCAGCGGGACTAGCTCCTACAATGAGCAGTTCTTC.

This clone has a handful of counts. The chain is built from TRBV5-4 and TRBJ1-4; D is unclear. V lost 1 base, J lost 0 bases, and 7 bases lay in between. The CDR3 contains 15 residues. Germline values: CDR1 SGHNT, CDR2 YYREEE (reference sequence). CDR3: CASSLLAATNEKLFF. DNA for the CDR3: TGTGCCAGCAGCTTGTTGGCAGCAACTAATGAAAAACTGTTTTTT.

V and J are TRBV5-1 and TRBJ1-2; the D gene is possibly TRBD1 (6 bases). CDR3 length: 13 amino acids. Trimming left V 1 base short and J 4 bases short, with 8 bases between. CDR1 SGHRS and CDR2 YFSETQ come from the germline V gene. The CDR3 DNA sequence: TGCGCCAGCAGCTTGACAGGGAGCTATGGCTACACCTTC. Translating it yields CASSLTGSYGYTF.

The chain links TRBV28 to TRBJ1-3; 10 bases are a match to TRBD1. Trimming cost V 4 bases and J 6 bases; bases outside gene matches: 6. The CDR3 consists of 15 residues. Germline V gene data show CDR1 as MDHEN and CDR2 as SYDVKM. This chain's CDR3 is CASSSTGQGTNTIYF. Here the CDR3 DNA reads TGTGCCAGCAGTTCCACGGGACAGGGGACAAACACCATATATTTT.

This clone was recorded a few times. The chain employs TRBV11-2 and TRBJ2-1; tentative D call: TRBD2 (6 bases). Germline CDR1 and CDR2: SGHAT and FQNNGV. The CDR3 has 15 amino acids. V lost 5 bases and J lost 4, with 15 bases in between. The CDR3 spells CASSPNPSEYNEQFF. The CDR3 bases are TGTGCCAGCAGCCCGAACCCTAGCGAGTACAATGAGCAGTTCTTC.

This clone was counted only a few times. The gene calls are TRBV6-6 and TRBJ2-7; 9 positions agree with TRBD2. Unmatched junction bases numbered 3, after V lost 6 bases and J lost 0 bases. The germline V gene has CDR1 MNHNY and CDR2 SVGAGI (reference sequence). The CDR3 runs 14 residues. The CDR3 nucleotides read TGTGCCAGCAGCCCAGCGGGAGGCTCCTACGAGCAGTACTTC. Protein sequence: CASSPAGGSYEQYF.

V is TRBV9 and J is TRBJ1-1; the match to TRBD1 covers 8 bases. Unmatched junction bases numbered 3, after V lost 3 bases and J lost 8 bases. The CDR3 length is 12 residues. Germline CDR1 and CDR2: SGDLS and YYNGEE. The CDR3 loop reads CASSATGVEAFF. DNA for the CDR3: TGTGCCAGCAGCGCGACAGGGGTAGAAGCTTTCTTT. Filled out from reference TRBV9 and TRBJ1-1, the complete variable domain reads DSGVTQTPKHLITATGQRVTLRCSPRSGDLSVYWYQQSLDQGLQFLIQYYNGEERAKGNILERFSAQQFPDLHSELNLSSLELGDSALYFCASSATGVEAFFGQGTRLTVV.

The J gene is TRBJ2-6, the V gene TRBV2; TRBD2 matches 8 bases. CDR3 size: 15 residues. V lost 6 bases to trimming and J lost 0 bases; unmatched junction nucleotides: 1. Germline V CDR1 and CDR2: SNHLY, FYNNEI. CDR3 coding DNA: TGTGCCAGCAGCGGGGGGGGCTCTGGGGCCAACGTCCTGACTTTC. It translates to CASSGGGSGANVLTF.

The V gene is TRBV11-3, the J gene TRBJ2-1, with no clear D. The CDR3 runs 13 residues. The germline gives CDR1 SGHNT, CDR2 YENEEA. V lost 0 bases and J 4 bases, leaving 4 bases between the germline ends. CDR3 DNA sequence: TGTGCCAGCAGCTTAGACAGATACAATGAGCAGTTCTTC. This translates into CASSLDRYNEQFF.

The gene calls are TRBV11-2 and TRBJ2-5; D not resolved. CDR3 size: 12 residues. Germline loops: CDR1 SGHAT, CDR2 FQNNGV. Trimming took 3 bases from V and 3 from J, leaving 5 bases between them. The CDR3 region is CASSFQEETQYF. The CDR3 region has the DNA TGTGCCAGCAGCTTCCAGGAAGAGACCCAGTACTTC.

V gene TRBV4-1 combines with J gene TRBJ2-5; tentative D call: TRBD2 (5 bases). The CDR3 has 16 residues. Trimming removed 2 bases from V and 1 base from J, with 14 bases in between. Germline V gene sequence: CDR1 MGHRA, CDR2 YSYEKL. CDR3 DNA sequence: TGCGCCAGCAGCCAAAGTGGAGGAATGGCCCAAGAGACCCAGTACTTC. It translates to CASSQSGGMAQETQYF.

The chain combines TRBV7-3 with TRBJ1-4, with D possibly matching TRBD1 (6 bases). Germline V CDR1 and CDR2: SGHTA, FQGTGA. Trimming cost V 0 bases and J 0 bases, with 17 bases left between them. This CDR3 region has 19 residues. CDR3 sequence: CASSLTRAGELATNEKLFF. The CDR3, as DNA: TGTGCCAGCAGCTTAACGAGGGCAGGGGAGCTTGCAACTAATGAAAAACTGTTTTTT.

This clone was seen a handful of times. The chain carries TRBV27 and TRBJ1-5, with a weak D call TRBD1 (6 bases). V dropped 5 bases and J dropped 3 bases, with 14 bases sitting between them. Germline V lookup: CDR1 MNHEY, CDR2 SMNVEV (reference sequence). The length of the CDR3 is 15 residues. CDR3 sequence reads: CASSPPGQFNQPQHF. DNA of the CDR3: TGTGCCAGCAGTCCCCCTGGACAGTTCAATCAGCCCCAGCATTTT.

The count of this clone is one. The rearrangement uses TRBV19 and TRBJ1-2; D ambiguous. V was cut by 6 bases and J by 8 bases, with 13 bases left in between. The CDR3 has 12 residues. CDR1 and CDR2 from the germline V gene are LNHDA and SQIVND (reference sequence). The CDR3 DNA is TGTGCCAGTAGCTGGACGGGAGGCGGCTACACCTTC. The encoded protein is CASSWTGGGYTF.

For the CDR3, the DNA is TGTGCCAGCAGCTACCAGGGGGGCTTCACCGGGGAGCTGTTTTTT. Translating gives CASSYQGGFTGELFF. V gene TRBV4-2 combines with J gene TRBJ2-2; tentatively, D is TRBD1 (7 bases). Trimming took off 5 bases at V and 4 bases at J, with 14 bases between the two ends. The CDR3 runs to 15 residues. The germline gives CDR1 LGHNA, CDR2 YNFKEQ.

The CDR3 reads CASSPPYGAEAFF. The CDR3 DNA reads TGTGCCAGCAGCCCACCGTACGGGGCTGAAGCTTTCTTT. This chain joins TRBV7-6 and TRBJ1-1; D remains unclear. The CDR3 loop spans 13 amino acids. Germline V gene data show CDR1 as SGHVS and CDR2 as FNYEAQ. Trimming pared 5 bases from V and 6 bases from J, leaving 13 bases between. Variable domain in full (rest from reference TRBV7-6 and TRBJ1-1): GAGVSQSPRYKVTKRGQDVALRCDPISGHVSLYWYRQALGQGPEFLTYFNYEAQQDKSGLPNDRFSAERPEGSISTLTIQRTEQRDSAMYRCASSPPYGAEAFFGQGTRLTVV.

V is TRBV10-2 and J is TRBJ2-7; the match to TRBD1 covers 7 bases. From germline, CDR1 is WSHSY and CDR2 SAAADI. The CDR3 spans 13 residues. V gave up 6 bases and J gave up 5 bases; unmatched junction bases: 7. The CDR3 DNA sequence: TGCGCCAGCAGGATCAGGGGGAGTGACGAGCAGTACTTC. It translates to CASRIRGSDEQYF.

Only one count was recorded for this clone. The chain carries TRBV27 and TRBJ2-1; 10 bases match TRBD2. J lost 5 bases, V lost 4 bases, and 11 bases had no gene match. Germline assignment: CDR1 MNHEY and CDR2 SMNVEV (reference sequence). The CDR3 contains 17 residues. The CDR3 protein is CASSSPVSGRADNEQFF. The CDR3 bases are TGTGCCAGCAGTTCCCCAGTCAGCGGGAGGGCGGACAATGAGCAGTTCTTC.